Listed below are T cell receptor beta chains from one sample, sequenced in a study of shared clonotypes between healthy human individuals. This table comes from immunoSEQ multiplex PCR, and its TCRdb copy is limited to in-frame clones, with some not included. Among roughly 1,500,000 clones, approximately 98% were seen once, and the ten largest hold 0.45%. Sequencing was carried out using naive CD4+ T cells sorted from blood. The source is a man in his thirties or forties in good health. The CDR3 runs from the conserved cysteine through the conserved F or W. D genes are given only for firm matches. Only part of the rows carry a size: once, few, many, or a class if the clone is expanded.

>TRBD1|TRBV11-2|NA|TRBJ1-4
TGTGCCAGCAGCTCAATAAGCGGGACAGGGGGCGAAAAACTGTTTTTT
CASSSISGTGGEKLFF
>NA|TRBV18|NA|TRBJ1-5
TGTGCCAGCTCAGCCCACAGGGAAGCTCAGCCCCAGCATTTT
CASSAHREAQPQHF
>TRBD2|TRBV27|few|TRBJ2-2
TGTGCCAGCAGTCCACTAGCGGGGGGGACCCACACCGGGGAGCTGTTTTTT
CASSPLAGGTHTGELFF
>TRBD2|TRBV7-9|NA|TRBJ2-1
TGTGCCAGCAGCCCATTAGCGGGAAGCAGTCATGAGCAGTTCTTC
CASSPLAGSSHEQFF
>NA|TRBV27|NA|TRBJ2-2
TGTGCCAGCAGGAGTACAGGGTCCACCGGGGAGCTGTTTTTT
CASRSTGSTGELFF
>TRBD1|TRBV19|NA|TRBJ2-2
TGTGCCAGTAGTATACTACCGCAAGGGACAGGGAGTGGCGGGGAGCTGTTTTTT
CASSILPQGTGSGGELFF
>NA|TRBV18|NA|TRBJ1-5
TGTGCCAGCTCTTCTGGCGGAGGGCAGCCCCAGCATTTT
CASSSGGGQPQHF
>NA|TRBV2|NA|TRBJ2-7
TGTGCCAGCAGCCCTACCTCCTACGAGCAGTACTTC
CASSPTSYEQYF
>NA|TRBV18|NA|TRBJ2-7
TGTGCCAGCTCACCACTTGCAGGGGACGAGCAGTACTTC
CASSPLAGDEQYF
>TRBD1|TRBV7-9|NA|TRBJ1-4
TGTGCCAGCAGCAGCGACAGGGGGCCAGTTGAAAAACTGTTTTTT
CASSSDRGPVEKLFF
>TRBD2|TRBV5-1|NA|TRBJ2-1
TGCGCCAGCAGCACCGGACTAGTCAATGAGCAGTTCTTC
CASSTGLVNEQFF
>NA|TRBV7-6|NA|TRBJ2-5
TGTGCCAGCAGCTTAGGGAGGACCAGCCAAGAGACCCAGTACTTC
CASSLGRTSQETQYF
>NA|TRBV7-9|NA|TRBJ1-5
TGTGCCAGCAGCCTGCCCAATCAGCCCCAGCATTTT
CASSLPNQPQHF
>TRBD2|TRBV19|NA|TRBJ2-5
TGTGCCAGTAGTCATGGCGGGAGGACGGGGGAGACCCAGTACTTC
CASSHGGRTGETQYF
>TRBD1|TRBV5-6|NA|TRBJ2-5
TGTGCCAGCAGCGAAGGACAGGGGGCTTTGCAAGAGACCCAGTACTTC
CASSEGQGALQETQYF
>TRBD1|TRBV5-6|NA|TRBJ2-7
TGTGCCAGCAGCTTAGGACAGGTAGCCTACGAGCAGTACTTC
CASSLGQVAYEQYF
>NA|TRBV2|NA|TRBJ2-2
TGTGCCAGCAGTGAAGCCCTGGACGGTATCGGGGAGCTGTTTTTT
CASSEALDGIGELFF
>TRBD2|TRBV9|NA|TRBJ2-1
TGTGCCAGCAGCGTATCTCTAGCGGCCGACAATGAGCAGTTCTTC
CASSVSLAADNEQFF
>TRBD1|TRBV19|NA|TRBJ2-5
TGTGCCAGTAGGCTACAGGGGGCGCCAGAAGAGACCCAGTACTTC
CASRLQGAPEETQYF
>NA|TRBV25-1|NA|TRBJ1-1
TGTGCCAGCAGTGAATTGGGGGGGCCGAACACTGAAGCTTTCTTT
CASSELGGPNTEAFF
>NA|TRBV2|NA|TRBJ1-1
TGTGCCAGCAGTGACGGGGGGAACACTGAAGCTTTCTTT
CASSDGGNTEAFF
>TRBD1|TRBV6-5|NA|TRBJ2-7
TGTGCCAGCAGTAGGGACAGTGATGCCTACGAGCAGTACTTC
CASSRDSDAYEQYF
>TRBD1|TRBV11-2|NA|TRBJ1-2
TGTGCCAGCACCAACACCCCGGGACAGGGCGATGGCTACACCTTC
CASTNTPGQGDGYTF
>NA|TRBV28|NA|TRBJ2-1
TGTGCCAGCAGTTTTATTGGCTACCTCAATGAGCAGTTCTTC
CASSFIGYLNEQFF
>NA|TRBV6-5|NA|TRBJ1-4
TGTGCCAGCAGTTACGGCCCCGGGAATGAAAAACTGTTTTTT
CASSYGPGNEKLFF
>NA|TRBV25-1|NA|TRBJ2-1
TGTGCCAGCAGTGTGGCAGGAGTATACAATGAGCAGTTCTTC
CASSVAGVYNEQFF
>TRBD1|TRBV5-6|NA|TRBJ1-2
TGTGCCAGCAGTTTAGCGGGGGACAGCGATTTCTATGGCTACACCTTC
CASSLAGDSDFYGYTF
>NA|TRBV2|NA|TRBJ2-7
TGTGCCAGCAGTCCAGATGGAAGGGAGTCCTACGAGCAGTACTTC
CASSPDGRESYEQYF
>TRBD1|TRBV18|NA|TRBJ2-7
TGTGCCAGCTCACCACTACCCTTCGGGACAGGCCCTTACGAGCAGTACTTC
CASSPLPFGTGPYEQYF
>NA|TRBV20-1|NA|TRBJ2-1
TGCAGTGCTAGAGTTTATCTCGGGGGATTCTTC
CSARVYLGGFF
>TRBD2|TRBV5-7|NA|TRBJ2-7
TGTGCCAGCAGCGCGGGACTAGCGGGAGTGGGGTACGAGCAGTACTTC
CASSAGLAGVGYEQYF
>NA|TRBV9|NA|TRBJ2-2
TGTGCCAGCAGCGTAGGATCCTACCTCGGGGAGCTGTTTTTT
CASSVGSYLGELFF
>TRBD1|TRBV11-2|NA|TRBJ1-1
TGTGCCAGCAGCCCGGACAGGGGTGCTGAAGCTTTCTTT
CASSPDRGAEAFF
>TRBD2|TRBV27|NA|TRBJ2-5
TGTGCCAGCGGGCTAGCGGGGGGTGAGACCCAGTACTTC
CASGLAGGETQYF
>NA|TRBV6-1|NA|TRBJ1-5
TGTGCCAGCAGTGAAGGGGTACGGCAGCCCCAGCATTTT
CASSEGVRQPQHF
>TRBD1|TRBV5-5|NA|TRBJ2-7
TGTGCCAGCAGCCGGGGACAGTTATACGAGCAGTACTTC
CASSRGQLYEQYF
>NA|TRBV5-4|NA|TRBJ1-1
TGTGCCAGCAGCCGGGACCCCGGCTGGGCTTTCTTT
CASSRDPGWAFF
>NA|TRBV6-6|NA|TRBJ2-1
TGTGCCAGCAGTTACTCTGGTGAGCAGTTCTTC
CASSYSGEQFF
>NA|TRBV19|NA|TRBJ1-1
TGTGCCAGTAATCGAAGTCCCGGGGACACTGAAGCTTTCTTT
CASNRSPGDTEAFF
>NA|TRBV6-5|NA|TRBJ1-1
TGTGCCAGCAGTTATGGGGGGATGAACACTGAAGCTTTCTTT
CASSYGGMNTEAFF
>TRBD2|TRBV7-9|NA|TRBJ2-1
TGTGCCAGCAGCTTAGGGACTAGCGGCTCCTACAATGAGCAGTTCTTC
CASSLGTSGSYNEQFF